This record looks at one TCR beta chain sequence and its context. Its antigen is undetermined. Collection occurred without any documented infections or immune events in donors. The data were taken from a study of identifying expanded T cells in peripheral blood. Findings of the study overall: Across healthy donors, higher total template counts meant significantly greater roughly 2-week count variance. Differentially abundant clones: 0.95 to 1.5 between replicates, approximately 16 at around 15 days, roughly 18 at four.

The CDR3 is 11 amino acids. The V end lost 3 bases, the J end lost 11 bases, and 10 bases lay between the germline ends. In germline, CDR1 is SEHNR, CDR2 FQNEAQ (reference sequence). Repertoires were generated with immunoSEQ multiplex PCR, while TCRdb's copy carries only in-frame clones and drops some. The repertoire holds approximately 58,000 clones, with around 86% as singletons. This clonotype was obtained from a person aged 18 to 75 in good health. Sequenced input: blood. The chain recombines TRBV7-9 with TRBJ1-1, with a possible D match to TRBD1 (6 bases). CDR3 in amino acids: CASSFAGVAFF. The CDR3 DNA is TGTGCCAGCAGCTTCGCAGGGGTGGCTTTCTTT. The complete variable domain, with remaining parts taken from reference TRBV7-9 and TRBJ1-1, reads DTGVSQNPRHKITKRGQNVTFRCDPISEHNRLYWYRQTLGQGPEFLTYFQNEAQLEKSRLLSDRFSAERPKGSFSTLEIQRTEQGDSAMYLCASSFAGVAFFGQGTRLTVV.